The clone carrying this TCR beta chain was detected only a few times. Its antigen is unidentified. This sample was included in a study of cytotoxic CD8 clonotypes in ibrutinib-treated CLL. Overall study: The group held some ten relapsed/refractory and approximately 15 treatment-naive patients, with under 18 IGHV unmutated. Regarding the study as a whole: Pretreatment clonality was elevated relative to age-matched healthy donors and paralleled circulating CD8+ T-cell counts.

The germline gives CDR1 MNHNS, CDR2 SASEGT. Between the trimmed V and J ends, which lost 5 bases and 1 base, there was a span of 5 bases. The CDR3 covers 12 residues. TCRdb keeps only in-frame clones here, not all; method: immunoSEQ multiplex PCR. The sample shows fewer than 55,000 clones, around 60% of them seen only once. This TCR was sampled from a human donor with chronic lymphocytic leukemia. The rearrangement joins TRBV6-1 to TRBJ1-1, with D unresolved. The starting material was PBMCs, obtained after 24 months of ibrutinib treatment. The CDR3 DNA reads TGTGCCAGCAGTCGTACGAACACTGAAGCTTTCTTT. Residues: CASSRTNTEAFF.